This T cell receptor (beta chain) emerged from a study of blood T cell repertoires in COVID-19. On the study more broadly: The origin of the acute and convalescent COVID-19 samples was the United States, Italy and Spain. Sources were T cells, B-cell-depleted T cells, or PBMCs; the material itself was cDNA or gDNA.

This clone was detected a few times. Per the original data handling: Reference gene primer amplification gave estimated nucleated cell counts. The data were produced by immunoSEQ multiplex PCR, yet TCRdb's version contains in-frame clones alone and is incomplete. Clonal size and the V and J genes are those of that table, whereas D and trimming came from the DNA. The sample has 20,000 to 25,000 clones, less than 90% seen once. With V trimmed by 6 bases and J by 8 bases, 9 bases remained unmatched. Germline lookup yields CDR1 MNHEY and CDR2 SVGAGI. The CDR3 runs 13 residues. This sequence joins TRBV6-5 and TRBJ1-2, with TRBD1 matching over 7 bases. This TCR was sampled from a man aged 35-49 years with acute or convalescent COVID-19. The sequenced material came from peripheral blood. CDR3 region: CASSLTGPKGYTF. CDR3 nucleotides: TGTGCCAGCAGCCTGACAGGGCCTAAGGGCTACACCTTC.